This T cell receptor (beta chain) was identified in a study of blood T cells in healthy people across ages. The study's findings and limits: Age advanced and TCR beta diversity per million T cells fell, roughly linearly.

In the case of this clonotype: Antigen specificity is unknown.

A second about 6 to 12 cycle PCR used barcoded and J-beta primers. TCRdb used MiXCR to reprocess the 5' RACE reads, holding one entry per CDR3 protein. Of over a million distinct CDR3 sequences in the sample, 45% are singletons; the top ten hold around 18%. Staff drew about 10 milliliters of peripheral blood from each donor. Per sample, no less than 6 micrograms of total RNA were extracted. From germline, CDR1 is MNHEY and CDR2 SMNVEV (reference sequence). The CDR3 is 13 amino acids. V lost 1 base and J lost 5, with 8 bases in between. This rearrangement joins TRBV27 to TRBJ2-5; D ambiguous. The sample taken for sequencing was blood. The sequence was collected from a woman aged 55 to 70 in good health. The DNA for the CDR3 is TGTGCCAGCAGTTTATATAAACGGGAGACCCAGTACTTC. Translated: CASSLYKRETQYF.